Below are 11 T cell receptor beta chains sequenced from a single sample in a study of vaccination effects on CD4 cells after COVID-19. Expansion with viral peptide pools was applied to antigen-specific CD4+ T cells by the ViraFEST assay prior to sequencing. Between days 9 and 10 of culture, CD4+ T cells were separated out. Vaccine recipients, nucleocapsid antibody negative, had no prior SARS-CoV-2 infection. Here immunoSEQ multiplex PCR was the method, and the copy in TCRdb shows in-frame clones only, minus some. The sample lists 25,000 to 30,000 clones; over 70% were seen once. Antigens of these TCRs are unknown. The sample here was CD4+ T cells from PBMCs cultured with SARS-CoV-2 spike peptides, taken before COVID-19 vaccination. These receptors were collected from a human donor who received a COVID-19 vaccine.

The chain recombines TRBV18 with TRBJ1-5, with a possible D match to TRBD1 (5 bases). The germline CDR1 and CDR2 sequences are KGHSH and LQKENI. V lost 2 bases and J lost 4, with 18 bases in between. The CDR3 spans 17 residues. The CDR3 region has the DNA TGTGCCAGCTCACCAGGCGTGGCGGGGCAGACGAATCAGCCCCAGCATTTT. Protein product: CASSPGVAGQTNQPQHF.

The CDR3 here is CASSNGGGTDTQYF. The CDR3 DNA is TGTGCCAGCAGCAACGGCGGGGGCACAGATACGCAGTATTTT. J is TRBJ2-3 and V is TRBV3-1 (or the pseudogene TRBV3-2); a weak D match, TRBD2 (6 bases). This CDR3 comprises 14 residues. Germline CDR1 is LGHDT and CDR2 is YNNKEL (reference sequence). V was clipped by 5 bases and J by 1 base, with 10 bases between them.

In this sample, this clone turned up once. V and J are TRBV9 and TRBJ2-1, with 7 bases aligning to TRBD2. Trimming at V came to 4 bases and at J to 3 bases, leaving 7 bases not matched to a gene. CDR3 size: 15 residues. CDR1 is SGDLS and CDR2 is YYNGEE in the germline V gene. The CDR3: CASSPGLGNYNEQFF. CDR3 DNA: TGTGCCAGCAGCCCAGGACTAGGAAACTACAATGAGCAGTTCTTC.

The CDR3: CASSVRSGGANEQFF. The CDR3 bases are TGTGCCAGCAGCGTTCGTAGCGGGGGGGCCAATGAGCAGTTCTTC. This chain uses TRBV9 with TRBJ2-1; 11 bases line up with TRBD2. Germline CDR1 is SGDLS and CDR2 is YYNGEE. The CDR3 has 15 amino acids. V shed 2 bases, J shed 6 bases, and the junction held 4 bases outside the gene matches.

The table lists this clone with a count of one. The chain employs TRBV18 and TRBJ2-7; 7 bases align to TRBD1. Germline assignment: CDR1 KGHSH and CDR2 LQKENI. The CDR3 covers 14 residues. V gave up 5 bases and J gave up 1 base; unmatched junction bases: 5. CDR3 in DNA: TGTGCCAGCTCAGCCGGGACAGTATCCTACGAGCAGTACTTC. It encodes CASSAGTVSYEQYF.

The chain employs TRBV9 and TRBJ2-2, with D perhaps TRBD1 or TRBD2 (5 bases each). This CDR3 region has 15 residues. V was trimmed by 0 bases and J by 3 bases, leaving 9 bases between them. Germline-derived CDR1 and CDR2 are SGDLS and YYNGEE. CDR3 in DNA: TGTGCCAGCAGCGTAGGAGGGGACGACACCGGGGAGCTGTTTTTT. Its translation: CASSVGGDDTGELFF. Together with reference TRBV9 and TRBJ2-2, the CDR3 gives the full variable domain: DSGVTQTPKHLITATGQRVTLRCSPRSGDLSVYWYQQSLDQGLQFLIQYYNGEERAKGNILERFSAQQFPDLHSELNLSSLELGDSALYFCASSVGGDDTGELFFGEGSRLTVL.

The chain combines TRBV13 with TRBJ2-5; the D is unclear. The germline V gene encodes CDR1 PRHDT and CDR2 FYEKMQ (reference sequence). V was clipped by 1 base and J by 1 base, with 1 base between them. CDR3 length: 12 amino acids. This CDR3 is CASSLVQETQYF. The DNA for the CDR3 is TGTGCCAGCAGCTTAGTCCAAGAGACCCAGTACTTC. Together with reference TRBV13 and TRBJ2-5, the CDR3 gives the full variable domain: AAGVIQSPRHLIKEKRETATLKCYPIPRHDTVYWYQQGPGQDPQFLISFYEKMQSDKGSIPDRFSAQQFSDYHSELNMSSLELGDSALYFCASSLVQETQYFGPGTRLLVL.

This clone was seen a single time. The rearrangement joins TRBV9 to TRBJ2-3; D perhaps matches TRBD2 (5 bases). Germline V gives CDR1 SGDLS, CDR2 YYNGEE. V was cut by 4 bases and J by 5 bases, with 11 bases left in between. The CDR3 length is 13 residues. CDR3 bases: TGTGCCAGCAGCATAGGACGGGGAGATACGCAGTATTTT. Amino acids: CASSIGRGDTQYF.

The rearrangement joins TRBV7-8 to TRBJ1-1, with D perhaps TRBD1 (5 bases). Germline assignment: CDR1 SGHVS and CDR2 FQNEAQ. The CDR3 has 12 residues. V was pared by 1 base and J by 13 bases, with 13 bases between. The CDR3 protein is CASSLVSGTGFF. In DNA, the CDR3 is TGTGCCAGCAGCTTAGTTTCAGGGACGGGTTTCTTT.

This clone occurred once. The V gene is TRBV4-2, the J gene TRBJ2-2; 9 positions match TRBD1. V shed 4 bases and J 6 bases; nucleotides not matched to a gene: 6. Germline lookup yields CDR1 LGHNA and CDR2 YNFKEQ. There are 15 residues in the CDR3. This CDR3 reads CASSRLTGGPGELFF. The CDR3 region has the DNA TGTGCCAGCAGCCGCTTGACAGGGGGACCCGGGGAGCTGTTTTTT.

The J gene is TRBJ2-3, the V gene TRBV4-1; 7 bases align to TRBD2. Trimming took 6 bases from V and 1 from J; bases not matched to a gene: 4. The CDR3 is made up of 14 amino acids. Germline V lookup: CDR1 MGHRA, CDR2 YSYEKL. Here the CDR3 reads CASRRELRTDTQYF. DNA of the CDR3: TGCGCCAGCAGGCGGGAGCTTCGCACAGATACGCAGTATTTT.